This passage covers 3 T cell receptor beta chains from one sample sequenced in a study of T cell responses to AZD1222 COVID-19 vaccine. Clones were read by immunoSEQ multiplex PCR, and TCRdb kept only the in-frame ones, dropping some. This table holds more than 150,000 clones, roughly 92% found once. Sequenced material: peripheral blood, taken on day 0 of AZD1222 vaccination. These receptors originate from an adult in good health.

The gene calls are TRBV19 and TRBJ2-2; tentatively, D is TRBD1 or TRBD2 (6 bases each). Trimming pared 7 bases from V and 4 bases from J, leaving 16 bases between. This CDR3 region has 15 residues. CDR1 and CDR2 from the germline V gene are LNHDA and SQIVND (reference sequence). CDR3 loop: CASTSPGALTGELFF. The CDR3, as DNA: TGTGCCAGTACCTCGCCGGGGGCTCTCACCGGGGAGCTGTTTTTT.

This clone was detected only once. This chain uses TRBV28 with TRBJ1-1; maybe TRBD1 (6 bases). CDR1 and CDR2 from the germline V gene are MDHEN and SYDVKM. This CDR3 has 15 residues. V lost 3 bases to trimming and J lost 3 bases, with 14 bases between them. The CDR3 sequence: CASSFGRGGHTEAFF. DNA for the CDR3: TGTGCCAGCAGTTTCGGCAGGGGAGGACACACTGAAGCTTTCTTT.

The chain employs TRBV10-3 and TRBJ1-1; no firm D call. Germline CDR1 and CDR2: ENHRY and SYGVKD. The CDR3 runs 11 residues. V lost 7 bases and J lost 0, with 3 bases in between. The CDR3 here is CAIKVNTEAFF. CDR3 nucleotides: TGTGCCATCAAGGTGAACACTGAAGCTTTCTTT.